Following are 22 T cell receptor beta chains from one sample sequenced in a study of T cells expressing NK-cell markers. TCRdb reprocessed the 5' RACE reads and reports one entry per CDR3 protein, with no DNA. The sample totals 350,000 to 400,000 distinct CDR3 sequences; its top ten clones hold approximately 11%. Sample: blood T cells: a sorted CD56 or NKG2C T cell subset, CD4+ or CD8+ T cells, or bulk PBMC T cells (not recorded which). The receptors derive from a woman aged 45-65 years in good health.

This chain uses TRBV20-1 with TRBJ2-1; TCRdb picks TRBD2, but there is no DNA to check that call. The CDR3 runs 14 residues. Germline values: CDR1 DFQATT, CDR2 SNEGSKA (reference sequence). CDR3 sequence reads: CSAREGGSYNEQFF.

The rearrangement joins TRBV12-3 or TRBV12-4 to TRBJ2-1; TCRdb's D gene call, TRBD2, goes unchecked for lack of DNA. The CDR3 spans 17 residues. The CDR3 reads CASSSPQASGMRNEQFF.

This chain uses TRBV4-1 with TRBJ2-7; the TCRdb D gene call, TRBD2, has no DNA to confirm it. This CDR3 is built from 15 residues. Germline CDR1 is MGHRA and CDR2 is YSYEKL. The CDR3 reads CASSPSGGPGWEQYF.

CDR3: CASGGSDEQFF. The V call is TRBV5-1, the J call TRBJ2-1; absent DNA, TCRdb's TRBD2 call cannot be checked. The CDR3 extends over 11 amino acids. CDR1 and CDR2 from the germline V gene are SGHRS and YFSETQ.

The V call is TRBV6-5, the J call TRBJ2-3; TCRdb indicates TRBD2, and absent DNA this call remains unverified. The CDR3 covers 15 residues. Germline V lookup: CDR1 MNHEY, CDR2 SVGAGI. The CDR3 sequence: CASKTGTSGTDTQYF.

The chain combines TRBV5-1 with TRBJ2-7; TCRdb's assignment of TRBD1 cannot be checked, as there is no DNA. Germline lookup yields CDR1 SGHRS and CDR2 YFSETQ. The CDR3 contains 14 residues. The CDR3 sequence: CASSLTGLDYEQYF.

The chain is built from TRBV5-6 and TRBJ2-3; TCRdb picks TRBD1, but there is no DNA to check that call. Germline V gene data show CDR1 as SGHDT and CDR2 as YYEEEE. The CDR3 sequence is 15 residues long. The CDR3 protein is CASSLGPGGTDTQYF.

V is TRBV5-1 and J is TRBJ2-1; TCRdb names TRBD1, which stays unverified in the absence of DNA. CDR1 and CDR2 (germline): SGHRS, YFSETQ. The CDR3 totals 16 residues. The CDR3 here is CASRNTHGGNNNEQFF. The whole variable domain, remainder taken from reference TRBV5-1 and TRBJ2-1, is KAGVTQTPRYLIKTRGQQVTLSCSPISGHRSVSWYQQTPGQGLQFLFEYFSETQRNKGNFPGRFSGRQFSNSRSEMNVSTLELGDSALYLCASRNTHGGNNNEQFFGPGTRLTVL.

The chain joins TRBV9 to TRBJ2-1; TCRdb's D call of TRBD2 is untestable without DNA. The CDR3 loop spans 17 amino acids. The germline CDR1 and CDR2 sequences are SGDLS and YYNGEE. CDR3 amino acids: CASSVGVSGRGPYEQFF.

The V gene is TRBV20-1, the J gene TRBJ1-5; TCRdb outputs TRBD1, but without DNA this stays unchecked. Germline CDR1 DFQATT, CDR2 SNEGSKA (reference sequence). The CDR3 spans 13 residues. The CDR3 sequence is CSAHRGIGQPQHF.

This chain uses TRBV7-9 with TRBJ2-4; checking the TCRdb D call of TRBD2 is not possible without DNA. This CDR3 contains 16 residues. Germline V CDR1 and CDR2: SEHNR, FQNEAQ (reference sequence). The CDR3 here is CASSLGSGGSENIQYF.

J is TRBJ1-4 and V is TRBV15; no DNA is available, so the TRBD1 call from TCRdb remains unchecked. The CDR3 totals 14 residues. The V gene's germline CDR1 is LNHNV and CDR2 YYDKDF (reference sequence). The CDR3: CATAPGRGGEKLFF.

The CDR3 is CASSRLEGYEQYF. The V call is TRBV5-1, the J call TRBJ2-7; TCRdb calls TRBD2, which cannot be checked without DNA. The CDR3 runs 13 residues. Looked up from germline, CDR1 is SGHRS and CDR2 is YFSETQ. Variable domain in full (rest from reference TRBV5-1 and TRBJ2-7): KAGVTQTPRYLIKTRGQQVTLSCSPISGHRSVSWYQQTPGQGLQFLFEYFSETQRNKGNFPGRFSGRQFSNSRSEMNVSTLELGDSALYLCASSRLEGYEQYFGPGTRLTVT.

This chain joins TRBV5-1 and TRBJ1-4; the TCRdb D gene call, TRBD1, has no DNA to confirm it. The CDR3 contains 14 residues. Looked up from germline, CDR1 is SGHRS and CDR2 is YFSETQ. CDR3: CASSVGGGGEKLFF.

This chain uses TRBV7-9 with TRBJ2-1; TCRdb reports TRBD1, a call that lacks DNA to check it against. The CDR3 covers 12 residues. Germline CDR1 and CDR2: SEHNR and FQNEAQ (reference sequence). This CDR3 is CASTQGFNEQFF.

The V gene is TRBV19, the J gene TRBJ1-5. The CDR3 has 13 amino acids. Germline assignment: CDR1 LNHDA and CDR2 SQIVND (reference sequence). The CDR3 reads CASRSRTHQPQHF.

V usage is TRBV5-1 and J usage is TRBJ2-1; lacking DNA, the TRBD2 call made by TCRdb goes unchecked. CDR1 and CDR2 from the germline V gene are SGHRS and YFSETQ. The length of the CDR3 is 19 residues. This CDR3 is CASSRVASGRGFSYNEQFF.

This sequence joins TRBV20-1 and TRBJ2-1; TCRdb names TRBD2, which stays unverified in the absence of DNA. The CDR3 spans 19 residues. The germline V gene encodes CDR1 DFQATT and CDR2 SNEGSKA (reference sequence). The chain's CDR3 is CSARVRGGRSPSSYNEQFF.

This chain joins TRBV4-2 and TRBJ2-2. Per the germline V gene, CDR1 is LGHNA and CDR2 is YNFKEQ. This CDR3 is built from 15 residues. The CDR3 sequence is CASSQRQKLTGELFF.

The CDR3 loop is CASSHLRDRNTGELFF. The chain has TRBV12-3 or TRBV12-4 and TRBJ2-2; without DNA, the TCRdb call of TRBD1 cannot be checked. The CDR3 is made up of 16 amino acids.

This chain connects TRBV29-1 to TRBJ2-5. The CDR3 runs to 12 residues. CDR1 and CDR2 (germline): SQVTM, ANQGSEA. CDR3: CSVESDQETQYF.

CDR3 sequence reads: CSFTPGQGATNEQFF. This chain connects TRBV20-1 to TRBJ2-1; no DNA is available, so the TRBD1 call from TCRdb remains unchecked. The CDR3 length is 15 residues. Germline assignment: CDR1 DFQATT and CDR2 SNEGSKA (reference sequence).